The 4 T cell receptor beta chains below were found in one sample sequenced in a study of shared clonotypes between healthy human individuals. Sequencing used immunoSEQ multiplex PCR; TCRdb keeps in-frame clones, though not all of them. The top ten clones hold under 2% of a sample with 600,000 to 800,000 clones, approximately 77% of them seen once. Sequenced material: memory CD4+ T cells sorted from blood. Subset reported: CD45RA-negative fraction. Receptors were obtained from a woman aged 25 to 39 in good health.

The chain combines TRBV9 with TRBJ2-7; D uncertain. The CDR3 spans 13 residues. The germline V gene encodes CDR1 SGDLS and CDR2 YYNGEE. The V and J ends lost 0 bases and 2 bases respectively, with 6 bases between them. CDR3 loop: CASSVVPAYEQYF. CDR3 DNA: TGTGCCAGCAGCGTAGTTCCAGCCTACGAGCAGTACTTC.

The J gene is TRBJ2-2, the V gene TRBV6-6; D remains ambiguous. Between the trimmed V and J ends, which lost 11 bases and 4 bases, there was a span of 11 bases. The CDR3 loop spans 12 amino acids. From germline, CDR1 is MNHNY and CDR2 SVGAGI (reference sequence). CDR3 amino acids: CASRGFTGELFF. The CDR3 coding sequence is TGTGCCTCCCGAGGTTTCACCGGGGAGCTGTTTTTT.

This clone has a count of ten or more. The same CDR3 arises from other DNA sequences in this sample as well. The V gene is TRBV18, the J gene TRBJ1-1; 9 positions match TRBD1. Germline CDR1 KGHSH, CDR2 LQKENI. CDR3 length: 16 residues. The V and J ends lost 6 bases and 0 bases, in that order; junction bases with no gene match: 8. The CDR3 region has the DNA TGTGCCAGCTCTCCGGGACAGGGTCGGTTGAACACTGAAGCTTTCTTT. It translates to CASSPGQGRLNTEAFF. Supplemented by reference TRBV18 and TRBJ1-1, the full variable domain reads NAGVMQNPRHLVRRRGQEARLRCSPMKGHSHVYWYRQLPEEGLKFMVYLQKENIIDESGMPKERFSAEFPKEGPSILRIQQVVRGDSAAYFCASSPGQGRLNTEAFFGQGTRLTVV.

This clone was seen only a few times. The chain has TRBV6-5 and TRBJ2-1, with 9 bases lining up with TRBD1. CDR3 size: 12 residues. Germline V gives CDR1 MNHEY, CDR2 SVGAGI. V gave up 2 bases and J gave up 13 bases; unmatched junction bases: 3. The CDR3 DNA follows: TGTGCCAGCAGTTACCCGGGACAGGGACAGTTCTTC. Protein product: CASSYPGQGQFF.